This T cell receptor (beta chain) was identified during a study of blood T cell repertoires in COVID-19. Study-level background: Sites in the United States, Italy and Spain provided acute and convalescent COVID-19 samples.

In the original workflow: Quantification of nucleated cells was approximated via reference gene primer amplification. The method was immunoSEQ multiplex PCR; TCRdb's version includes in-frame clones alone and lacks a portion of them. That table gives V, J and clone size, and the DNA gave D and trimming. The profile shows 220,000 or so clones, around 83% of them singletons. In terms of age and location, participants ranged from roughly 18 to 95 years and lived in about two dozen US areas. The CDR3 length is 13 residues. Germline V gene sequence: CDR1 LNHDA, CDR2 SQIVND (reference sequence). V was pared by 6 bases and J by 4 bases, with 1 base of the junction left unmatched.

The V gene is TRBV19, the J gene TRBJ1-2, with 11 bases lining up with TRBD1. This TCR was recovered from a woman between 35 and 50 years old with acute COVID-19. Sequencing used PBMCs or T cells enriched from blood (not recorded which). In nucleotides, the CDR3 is TGTGCCAGTAGGGGGACAGGGGGCTATGGCTACACCTTC. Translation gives CASRGTGGYGYTF.